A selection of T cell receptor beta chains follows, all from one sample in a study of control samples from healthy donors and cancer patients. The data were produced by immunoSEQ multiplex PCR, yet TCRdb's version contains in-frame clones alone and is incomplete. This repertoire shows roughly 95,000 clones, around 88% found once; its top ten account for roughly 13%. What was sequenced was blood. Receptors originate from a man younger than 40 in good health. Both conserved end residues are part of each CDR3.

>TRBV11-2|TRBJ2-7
CASSLVRGGGSTYEQYF
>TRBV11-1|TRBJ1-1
CASSFKGPNTEAFF
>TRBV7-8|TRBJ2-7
CASSPRRSGGPYEQYF
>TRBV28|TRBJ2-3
CASSRLPHTDTQYF
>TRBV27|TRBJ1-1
CASSLIGGGPNTEAFF
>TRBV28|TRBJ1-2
CASSLGVYGYTF
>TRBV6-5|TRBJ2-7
CASSYSRLLGYEQYF
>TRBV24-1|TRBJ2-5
CATSDLSREAETQYF
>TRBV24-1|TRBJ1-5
CATSDIQTDQPQHF
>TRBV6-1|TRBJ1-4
CASSEALQEKLFF
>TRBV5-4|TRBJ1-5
CASSGFLDQPQHF
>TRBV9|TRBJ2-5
CASSVRIGETQYF
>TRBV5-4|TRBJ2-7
CASSKLSGSLIGEQYF
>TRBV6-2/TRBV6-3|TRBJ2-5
CASSSYRGFETQYF
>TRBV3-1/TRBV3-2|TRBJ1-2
CASSPGQTNYGYTF
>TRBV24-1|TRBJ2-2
CATSRRVGQGANTGELFF
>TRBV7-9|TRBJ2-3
CASSLGGTSGSTDTQYF
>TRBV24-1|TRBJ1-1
CATSDSRFVATPAFF
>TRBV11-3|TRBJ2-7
CASSPLDKPYEQYF
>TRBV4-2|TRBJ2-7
CASSQVEGESEQYF
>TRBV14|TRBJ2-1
CASSQELAGLRSYNEQFF
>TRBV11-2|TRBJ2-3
CASSPGTYRTDTQYF
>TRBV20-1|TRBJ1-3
CSASNPRGGNTIYF
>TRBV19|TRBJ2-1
CASSMFGKDDEQFF
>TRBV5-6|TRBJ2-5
CASSLGTGGQETQYF
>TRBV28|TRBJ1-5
CASSRGRDQPQHF
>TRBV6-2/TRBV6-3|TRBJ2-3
CASSYELAGGTDTQYF
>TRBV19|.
CASSTGTSGSSYEQYF
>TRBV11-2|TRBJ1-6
CASSAGARNSPLHF
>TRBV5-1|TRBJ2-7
CASRQRDSYEQYF
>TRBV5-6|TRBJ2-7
CASSFPTVAYEQYF
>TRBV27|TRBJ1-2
CASSPTGKPLGYTF
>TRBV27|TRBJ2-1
CASTDTGSYNEQFF
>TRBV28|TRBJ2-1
CASSFLLAGEIYNEQFF
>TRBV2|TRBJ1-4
CASSESHNEKLFF
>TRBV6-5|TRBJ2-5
CASSYGGVGQETQYF
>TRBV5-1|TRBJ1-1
CASSSLYSTGSNTEAFF
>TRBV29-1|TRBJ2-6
CSVLTRDSRLGANVLTF
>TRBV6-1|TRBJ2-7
CASSERWGLTYEQYF
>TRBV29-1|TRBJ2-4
CSVEGLAGNIQYF
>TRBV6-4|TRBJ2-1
CASSDSFNEQFF
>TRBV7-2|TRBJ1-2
CASSLGTGEAYGYTF
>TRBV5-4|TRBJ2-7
CASSLGPRRERYEQYF
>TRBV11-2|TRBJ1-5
CASSLQVHQPQHF
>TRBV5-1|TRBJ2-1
CASSLEGLATNEQFF
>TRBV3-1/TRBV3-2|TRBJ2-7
CASSQGSLGSYEQYF
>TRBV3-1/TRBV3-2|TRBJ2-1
CASREGLSVEDEQFF
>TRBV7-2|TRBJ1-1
CASSLDRGWSEAFF
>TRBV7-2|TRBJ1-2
CASSLEQGAGYGYTF
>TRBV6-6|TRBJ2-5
CASSRQGTQETQYF
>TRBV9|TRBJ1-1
CASSAGQGRNTEAFF
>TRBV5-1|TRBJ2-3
CASSLTGAGDTQYF
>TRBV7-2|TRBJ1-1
CASSLGRANTEAFF
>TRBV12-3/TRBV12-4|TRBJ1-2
CASSPDSRYGYTF
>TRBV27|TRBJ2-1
CASSGGSLAGVSEQFF